The 7 T cell receptor beta chains in this list originate from one sample, sequenced in a study of T cells in Graves' hyperthyroidism and ophthalmopathy. Amplification targeted TCR beta CDR3 regions from RNA transcripts. With the HTBI primer set, the TCR CDR3 went through a first round of RT-PCR. TCRdb re-called the multiplex PCR reads through MiXCR, storing one row per CDR3 protein. This sample has 600,000 to 850,000 distinct CDR3 sequences; over 15% occur once, and the top ten carry approximately 15%. Material: blood. Every receptor here comes from a woman aged 45-65 years with Graves' hyperthyroidism that later progressed to Graves' ophthalmopathy.

This chain connects TRBV5-1 to TRBJ2-2; D perhaps matches TRBD1 (6 bases). Germline CDR1 is SGHRS and CDR2 is YFSETQ. V shed 0 bases and J shed 1 base, with 7 bases lying between them. This CDR3 is built from 15 residues. CDR3 coding DNA: TGCGCCAGCAGCTTGGCACAGGGGAACACCGGGGAGCTGTTTTTT. It translates to CASSLAQGNTGELFF.

The sample holds many counts of this clonotype. The V call is TRBV27, the J call TRBJ2-6; perhaps D is TRBD1 or TRBD2 (6 bases each). Germline lookup yields CDR1 MNHEY and CDR2 SMNVEV (reference sequence). The CDR3 runs to 18 residues. Trimming removed 8 bases from V and 2 bases from J, with 22 bases in between. The CDR3 protein is CASHPLSGAQAGANVLTF. The CDR3 nucleotides read TGTGCCAGCCATCCCCTCTCGGGGGCGCAAGCTGGGGCCAACGTCCTGACTTTC.

This clonotype has at least ten counts. The chain combines TRBV2 with TRBJ2-1, with TRBD1 matching over 7 bases. CDR3 length equals 14 residues. Germline V gene data show CDR1 as SNHLY and CDR2 as FYNNEI. The CDR3 is CAEAIQGVRHEQFF. The CDR3 DNA is TGTGCTGAAGCAATTCAGGGGGTGAGGCATGAGCAGTTCTTC.

This chain joins TRBV20-1 and TRBJ1-1; D is undetermined. The V gene lost 2 bases and the J gene lost 1 base, with 8 bases spanning the gap. The CDR3 is 13 amino acids. In germline, CDR1 is DFQATT, CDR2 SNEGSKA (reference sequence). The CDR3 is CSARLGGNTEAFF. DNA of the CDR3: TGCAGTGCTAGACTGGGAGGGAACACTGAAGCTTTCTTT.

This clonotype was observed at least ten times. The chain couples TRBV2 to TRBJ2-5; tentatively, D is TRBD1 or TRBD2 (5 bases each). The CDR3 runs 14 residues. Germline CDR1 reads SNHLY; CDR2 reads FYNNEI. Trimming took off 3 bases at V and 1 base at J, with 9 bases between the two ends. Here the CDR3 DNA reads TGTGCCAGCAGTGACACGGGGCCCCAAGAGACCCAGTACTTC. Protein sequence: CASSDTGPQETQYF.

Points on this clonotype: Given a much more abundant clone one base away, this may be a read error. The rearrangement links TRBV28 to TRBJ1-1; TRBD1 matches at 9 bases. The CDR3 has 14 residues. Looked up from germline, CDR1 is MDHEN and CDR2 is SYDVKM. DNA for the CDR3: TGTGCCGGCAGACAACAGGGGGCGGGGACTGAAGCTTTCTTT. It translates to CAGRQQGAGTEAFF.

A few counts support this clonotype. The CDR3 here is CASIRLGPGNTIYF. The CDR3, as DNA: TGTGCCAGCATTCGCCTGGGCCCTGGAAACACCATATATTTT. The J gene is TRBJ1-3, the V gene TRBV12-3 or TRBV12-4; unclear D gene. This CDR3 contains 14 residues. V was cut by 7 bases and J by 2 bases, with 12 bases left in between.